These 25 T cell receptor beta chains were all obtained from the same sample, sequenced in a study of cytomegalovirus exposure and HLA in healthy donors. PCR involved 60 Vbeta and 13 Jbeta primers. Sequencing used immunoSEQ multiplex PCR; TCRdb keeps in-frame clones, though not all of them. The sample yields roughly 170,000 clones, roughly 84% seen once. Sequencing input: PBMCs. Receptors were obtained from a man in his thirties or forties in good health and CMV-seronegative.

The CDR3 loop reads CASNLQGLGGYTF. The CDR3 coding sequence is TGTGCCAGCAACCTACAGGGTCTCGGTGGCTACACCTTC. The rearrangement links TRBV7-9 to TRBJ1-2, with D possibly being TRBD1 (6 bases). The CDR3 loop spans 13 amino acids. V gave up 7 bases and J gave up 7 bases, with 16 bases separating them. Germline values: CDR1 SEHNR, CDR2 FQNEAQ (reference sequence).

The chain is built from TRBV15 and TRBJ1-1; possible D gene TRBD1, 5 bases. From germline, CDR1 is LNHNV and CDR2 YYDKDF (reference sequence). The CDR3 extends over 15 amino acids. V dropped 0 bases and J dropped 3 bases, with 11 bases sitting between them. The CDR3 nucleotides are TGTGCCACCAGCAGAGATCCAGGGTGGGACACTGAAGCTTTCTTT. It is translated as CATSRDPGWDTEAFF. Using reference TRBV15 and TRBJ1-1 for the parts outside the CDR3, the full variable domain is DAMVIQNPRYQVTQFGKPVTLSCSQTLNHNVMYWYQQKSSQAPKLLFHYYDKDFNNEADTPDNFQSRRPNTSFCFLDIRSPGLGDTAMYLCATSRDPGWDTEAFFGQGTRLTVV.

The CDR3 region is CASSATGPDTQYF. The CDR3 bases are TGTGCCAGCAGCGCAACAGGGCCAGATACGCAGTATTTT. The gene calls are TRBV7-2 and TRBJ2-3; maybe TRBD1 (6 bases). V dropped 5 bases and J dropped 4 bases, with 10 bases sitting between them. Germline V gene sequence: CDR1 SGHTA, CDR2 FQGNSA. The CDR3 length is 13 residues.

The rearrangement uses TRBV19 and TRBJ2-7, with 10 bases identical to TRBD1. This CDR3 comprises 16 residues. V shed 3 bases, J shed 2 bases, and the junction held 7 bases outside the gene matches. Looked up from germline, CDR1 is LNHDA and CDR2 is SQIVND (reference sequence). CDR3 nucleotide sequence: TGTGCCAGTAGTATGAATTTGGGGACAGGGGCCTACGAGCAGTACTTC. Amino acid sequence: CASSMNLGTGAYEQYF.

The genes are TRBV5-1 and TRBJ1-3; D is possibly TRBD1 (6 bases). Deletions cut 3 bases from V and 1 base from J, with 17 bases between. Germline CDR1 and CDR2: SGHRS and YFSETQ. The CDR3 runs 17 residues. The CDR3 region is CASSSGTKWSSGNTIYF. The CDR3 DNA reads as TGCGCCAGCAGCTCTGGGACAAAATGGAGTTCTGGAAACACCATATATTTT.

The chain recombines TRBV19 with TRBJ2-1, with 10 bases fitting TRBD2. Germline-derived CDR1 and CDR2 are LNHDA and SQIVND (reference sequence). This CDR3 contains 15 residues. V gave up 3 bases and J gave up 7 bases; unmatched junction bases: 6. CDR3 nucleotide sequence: TGTGCCAGTAGTATCCTAGCGGGAGCGAGGAATGAGCAGTTCTTC. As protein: CASSILAGARNEQFF.

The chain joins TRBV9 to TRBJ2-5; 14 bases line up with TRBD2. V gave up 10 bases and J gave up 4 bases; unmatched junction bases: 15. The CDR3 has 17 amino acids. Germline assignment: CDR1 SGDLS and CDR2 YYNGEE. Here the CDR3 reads CAPPRGLAGDISETQYF. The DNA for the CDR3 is TGTGCCCCTCCAAGGGGACTAGCGGGAGACATTTCAGAGACCCAGTACTTC.

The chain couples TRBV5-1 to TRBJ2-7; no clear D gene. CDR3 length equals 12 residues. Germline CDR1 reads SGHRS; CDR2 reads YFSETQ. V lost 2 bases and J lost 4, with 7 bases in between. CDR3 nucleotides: TGCGCCAGCAGCTTCTCCGGGTACGAGCAGTACTTC. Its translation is CASSFSGYEQYF.

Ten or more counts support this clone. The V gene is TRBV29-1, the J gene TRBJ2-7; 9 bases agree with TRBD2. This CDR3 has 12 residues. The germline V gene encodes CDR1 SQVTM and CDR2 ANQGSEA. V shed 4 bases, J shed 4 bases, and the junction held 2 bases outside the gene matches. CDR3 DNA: TGCAGCGTTGGACTAGCGGAATACGAGCAGTACTTC. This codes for CSVGLAEYEQYF.

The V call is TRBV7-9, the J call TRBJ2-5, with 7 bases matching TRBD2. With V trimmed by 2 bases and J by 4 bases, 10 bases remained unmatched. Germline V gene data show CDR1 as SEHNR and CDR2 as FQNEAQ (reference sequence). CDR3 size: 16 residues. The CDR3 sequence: CASSLQFQTSRETQYF. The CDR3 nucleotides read TGTGCCAGCAGCTTACAATTCCAGACTAGCAGAGAGACCCAGTACTTC.

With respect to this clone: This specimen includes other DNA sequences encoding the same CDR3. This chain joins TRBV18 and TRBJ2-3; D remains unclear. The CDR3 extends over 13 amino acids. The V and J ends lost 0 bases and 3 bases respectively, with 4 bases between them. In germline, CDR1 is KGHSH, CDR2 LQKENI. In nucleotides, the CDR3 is TGTGCCAGCTCACCACCCAGTACAGATACGCAGTATTTT. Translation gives CASSPPSTDTQYF.

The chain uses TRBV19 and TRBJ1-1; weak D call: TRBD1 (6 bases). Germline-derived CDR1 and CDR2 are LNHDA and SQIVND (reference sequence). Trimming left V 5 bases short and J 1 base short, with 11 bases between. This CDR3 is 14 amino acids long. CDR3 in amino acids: CASSPWTANTEAFF. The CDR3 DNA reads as TGTGCCAGTAGTCCTTGGACAGCGAACACTGAAGCTTTCTTT.

CDR3 region: CASSIAQSRDEQYF. Written as DNA, the CDR3 is TGTGCCAGTAGTATAGCCCAAAGCAGGGACGAGCAGTACTTC. The chain is built from TRBV19 and TRBJ2-7; D may be TRBD1 (5 bases). The CDR3 length is 14 residues. Germline V gene data show CDR1 as LNHDA and CDR2 as SQIVND (reference sequence). The V end lost 1 base, the J end lost 5 bases, and 12 bases lay between the germline ends.

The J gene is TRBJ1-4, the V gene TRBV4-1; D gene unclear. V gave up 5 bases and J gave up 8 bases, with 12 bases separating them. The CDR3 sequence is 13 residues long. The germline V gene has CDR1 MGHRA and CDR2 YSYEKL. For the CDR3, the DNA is TGCGCCAGCAGCTATTACCTCGGGGAAAAACTGTTTTTT. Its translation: CASSYYLGEKLFF.

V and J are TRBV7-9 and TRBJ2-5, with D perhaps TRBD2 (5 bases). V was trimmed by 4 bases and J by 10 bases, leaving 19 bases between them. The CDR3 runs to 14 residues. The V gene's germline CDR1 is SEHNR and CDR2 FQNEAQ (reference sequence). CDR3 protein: CASSSNLGTRGQYF. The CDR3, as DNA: TGTGCCAGCAGCTCCAACCTAGGCACTAGAGGCCAGTACTTC.

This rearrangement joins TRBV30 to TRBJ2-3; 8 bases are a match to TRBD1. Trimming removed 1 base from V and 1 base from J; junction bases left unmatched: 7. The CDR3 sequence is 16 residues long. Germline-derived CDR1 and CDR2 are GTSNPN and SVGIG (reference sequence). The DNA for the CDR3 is TGTGCCTGGAGTGCCAGGGGGCTATCGGGCACAGATACGCAGTATTTT. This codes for CAWSARGLSGTDTQYF.

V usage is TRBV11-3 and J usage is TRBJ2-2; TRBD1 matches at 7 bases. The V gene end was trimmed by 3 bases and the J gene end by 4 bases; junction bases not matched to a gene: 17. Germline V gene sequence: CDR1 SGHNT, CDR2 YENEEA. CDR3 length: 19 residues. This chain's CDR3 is CASSLGTAVISSSTGELFF. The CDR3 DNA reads TGTGCCAGCAGCTTGGGGACAGCGGTTATCTCTTCGAGCACCGGGGAGCTGTTTTTT.

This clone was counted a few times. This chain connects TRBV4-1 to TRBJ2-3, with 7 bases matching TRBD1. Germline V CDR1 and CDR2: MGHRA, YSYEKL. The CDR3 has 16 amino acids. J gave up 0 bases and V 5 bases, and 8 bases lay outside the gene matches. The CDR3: CASSTPRTGSTDTQYF. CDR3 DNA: TGCGCCAGCAGCACCCCACGGACAGGAAGCACAGATACGCAGTATTTT.

The CDR3 DNA reads TGTGCCAGCAGCGCAACCAAGGACAGAGTCTATGGCTACACCTTC. It translates to CASSATKDRVYGYTF. This chain links TRBV9 with TRBJ1-2; perhaps TRBD1 as D (6 bases). The CDR3 is 15 residues long. Per the germline V gene, CDR1 is SGDLS and CDR2 is YYNGEE. The V end lost 3 bases, the J end lost 4 bases, and 16 bases lay between the germline ends.

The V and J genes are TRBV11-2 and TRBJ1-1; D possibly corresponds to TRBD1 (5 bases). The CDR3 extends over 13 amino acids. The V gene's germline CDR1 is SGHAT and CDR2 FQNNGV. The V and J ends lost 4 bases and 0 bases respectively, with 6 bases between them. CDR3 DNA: TGTGCCAGCAGCTACAGGCTGAACACTGAAGCTTTCTTT. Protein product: CASSYRLNTEAFF.

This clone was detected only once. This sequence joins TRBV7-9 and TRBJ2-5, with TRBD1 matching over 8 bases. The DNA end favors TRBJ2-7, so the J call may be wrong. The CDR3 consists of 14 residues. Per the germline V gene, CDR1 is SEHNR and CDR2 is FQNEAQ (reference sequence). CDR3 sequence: CASSFGQGPYEQYF. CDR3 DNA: TGTGCCAGCAGCTTCGGACAGGGTCCCTACGAGCAGTACTTC.

CDR3 residues: CSARTQERTVTFF. Here the CDR3 DNA reads TGCAGTGCTCGGACACAGGAACGAACGGTTACTTTCTTT. The J gene is TRBJ1-1, the V gene TRBV29-1; D possibly corresponds to TRBD1 (5 bases). CDR1 is SQVTM, CDR2 ANQGSEA, per germline. The CDR3 length is 13 residues.

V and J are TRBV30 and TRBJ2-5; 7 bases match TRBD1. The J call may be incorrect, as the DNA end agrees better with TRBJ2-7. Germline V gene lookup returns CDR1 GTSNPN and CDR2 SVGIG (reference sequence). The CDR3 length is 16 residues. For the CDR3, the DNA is TGTGCCTGGAGTGTACTTCCGGGACAGATGTCCTACGAGCAGTACTTC. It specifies CAWSVLPGQMSYEQYF.

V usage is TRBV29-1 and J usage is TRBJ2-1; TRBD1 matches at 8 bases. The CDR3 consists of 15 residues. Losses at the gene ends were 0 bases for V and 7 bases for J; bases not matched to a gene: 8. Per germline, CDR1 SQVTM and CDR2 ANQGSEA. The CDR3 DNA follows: TGCAGCGTTGAAGATCGAGCAGGGGGCATTAATGAGCAGTTCTTC. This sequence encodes CSVEDRAGGINEQFF.

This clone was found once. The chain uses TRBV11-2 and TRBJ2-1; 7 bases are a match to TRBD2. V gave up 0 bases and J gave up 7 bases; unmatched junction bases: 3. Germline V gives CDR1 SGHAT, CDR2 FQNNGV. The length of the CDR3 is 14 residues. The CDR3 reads CASSLELAINEQFF. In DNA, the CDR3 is TGTGCCAGCAGCTTAGAACTAGCGATAAATGAGCAGTTCTTC.